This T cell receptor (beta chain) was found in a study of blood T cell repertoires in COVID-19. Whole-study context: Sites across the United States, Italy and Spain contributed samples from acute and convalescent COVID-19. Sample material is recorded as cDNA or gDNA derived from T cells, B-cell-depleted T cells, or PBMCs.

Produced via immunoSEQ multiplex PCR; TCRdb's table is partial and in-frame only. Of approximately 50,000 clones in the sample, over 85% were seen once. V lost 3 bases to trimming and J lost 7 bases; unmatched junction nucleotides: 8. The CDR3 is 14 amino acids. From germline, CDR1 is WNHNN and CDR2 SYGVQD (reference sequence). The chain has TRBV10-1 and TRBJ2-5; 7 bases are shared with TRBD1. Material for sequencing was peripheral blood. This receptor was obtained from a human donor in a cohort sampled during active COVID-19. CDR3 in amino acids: CASSEGTAIRTQYF. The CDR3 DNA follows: TGCGCCAGCAGTGAAGGGACAGCAATCCGGACCCAGTACTTC.